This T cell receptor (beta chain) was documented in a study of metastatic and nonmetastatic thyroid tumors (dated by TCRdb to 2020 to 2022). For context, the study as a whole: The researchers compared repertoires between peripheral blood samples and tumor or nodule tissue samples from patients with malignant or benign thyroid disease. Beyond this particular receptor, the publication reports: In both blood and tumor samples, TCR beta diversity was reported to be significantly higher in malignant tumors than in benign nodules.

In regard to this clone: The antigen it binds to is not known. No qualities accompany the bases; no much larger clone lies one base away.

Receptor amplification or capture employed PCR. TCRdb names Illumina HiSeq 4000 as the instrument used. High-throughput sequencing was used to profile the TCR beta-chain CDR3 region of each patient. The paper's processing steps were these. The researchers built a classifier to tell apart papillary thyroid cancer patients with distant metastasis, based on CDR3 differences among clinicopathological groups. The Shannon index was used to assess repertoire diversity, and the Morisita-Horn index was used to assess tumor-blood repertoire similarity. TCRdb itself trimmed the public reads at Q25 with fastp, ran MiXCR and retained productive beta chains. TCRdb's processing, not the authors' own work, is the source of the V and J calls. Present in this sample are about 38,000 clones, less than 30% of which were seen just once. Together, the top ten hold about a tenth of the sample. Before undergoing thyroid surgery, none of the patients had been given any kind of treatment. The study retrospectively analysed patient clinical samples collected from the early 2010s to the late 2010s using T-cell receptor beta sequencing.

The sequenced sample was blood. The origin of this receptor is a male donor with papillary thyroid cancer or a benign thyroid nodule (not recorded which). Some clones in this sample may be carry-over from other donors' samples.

The DNA sequence reads TGTGCCAGCAGTTCCCTCAGGGGAGATGGTTCACCCCTCCACTTT. It translates to CASSSLRGDGSPLHF. This chain joins TRBV6-2 or TRBV6-3 to TRBJ1-6, with TRBD1 as a weak D call on 6 bases. V is cut by 4 bases and J by 9 bases, and the space between the germline ends is 16 bases. The CDR3 has 15 amino acids, counting the end cysteine and phenylalanine. Of all the DNA, just the CDR3 is kept, 45 bases in frame from base 1. As encoded in the germline V gene, CDR1 is MNHEY while CDR2 is SVGEGT.